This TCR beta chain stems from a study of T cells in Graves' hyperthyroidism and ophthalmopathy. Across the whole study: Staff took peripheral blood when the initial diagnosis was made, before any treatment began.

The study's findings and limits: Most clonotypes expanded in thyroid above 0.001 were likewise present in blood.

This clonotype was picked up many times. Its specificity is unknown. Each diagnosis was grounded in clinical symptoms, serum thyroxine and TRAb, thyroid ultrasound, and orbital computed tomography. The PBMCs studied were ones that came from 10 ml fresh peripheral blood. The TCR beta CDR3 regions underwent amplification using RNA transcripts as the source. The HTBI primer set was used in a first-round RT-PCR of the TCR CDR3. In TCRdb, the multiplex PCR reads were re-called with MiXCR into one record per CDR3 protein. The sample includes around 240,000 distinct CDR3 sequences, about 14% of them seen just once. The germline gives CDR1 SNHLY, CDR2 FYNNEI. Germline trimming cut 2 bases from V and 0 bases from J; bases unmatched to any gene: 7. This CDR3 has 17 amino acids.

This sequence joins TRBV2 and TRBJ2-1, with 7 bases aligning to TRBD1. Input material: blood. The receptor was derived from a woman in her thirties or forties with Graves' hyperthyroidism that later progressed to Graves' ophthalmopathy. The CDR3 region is CASSETRGHSSYNEQFF. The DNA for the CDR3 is TGTGCCAGCAGTGAAACGAGGGGGCATAGCTCCTACAATGAGCAGTTCTTC.